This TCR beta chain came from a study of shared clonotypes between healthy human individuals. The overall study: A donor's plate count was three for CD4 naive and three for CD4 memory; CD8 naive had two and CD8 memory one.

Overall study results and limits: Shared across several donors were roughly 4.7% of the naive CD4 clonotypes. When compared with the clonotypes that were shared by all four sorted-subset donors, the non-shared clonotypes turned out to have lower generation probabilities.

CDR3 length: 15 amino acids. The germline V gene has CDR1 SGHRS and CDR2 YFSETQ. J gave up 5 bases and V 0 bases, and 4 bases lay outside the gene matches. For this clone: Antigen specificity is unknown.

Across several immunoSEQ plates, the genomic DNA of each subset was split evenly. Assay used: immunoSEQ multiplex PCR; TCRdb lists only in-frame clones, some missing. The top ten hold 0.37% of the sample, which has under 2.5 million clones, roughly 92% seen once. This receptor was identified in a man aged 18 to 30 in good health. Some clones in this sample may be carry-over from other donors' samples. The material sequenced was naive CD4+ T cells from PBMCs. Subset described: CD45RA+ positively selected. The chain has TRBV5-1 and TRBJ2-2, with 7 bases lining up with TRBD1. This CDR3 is CASSLAVRGTGELFF. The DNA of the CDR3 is TGCGCCAGCAGCTTGGCCGTCAGGGGGACCGGGGAGCTGTTTTTT. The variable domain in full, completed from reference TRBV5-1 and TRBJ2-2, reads KAGVTQTPRYLIKTRGQQVTLSCSPISGHRSVSWYQQTPGQGLQFLFEYFSETQRNKGNFPGRFSGRQFSNSRSEMNVSTLELGDSALYLCASSLAVRGTGELFFGEGSRLTVL.